The source of this TCR beta chain is a study of a mutant IDH1 vaccine in newly diagnosed glioma. Specified time point: baseline, week 1 (first vaccination visit). Treatment given: pre-vaccination baseline after standard-of-care therapy. Generated by immunoSEQ multiplex PCR, the TCRdb table keeps only in-frame clones and is missing some. Here the sample spans about 59,000 clones, 80% to 95% being singletons. The TCR sequence derives from a man between 45 and 60 years old with glioma. The sequencing used PBMCs, collected from a glioma patient treated with radiotherapy, temozolomide or both.

The CDR3 sequence is CASNWGRGTEAFF. In DNA form, the CDR3 reads TGCGCCAGCAATTGGGGACGCGGGACTGAAGCTTTCTTT. J is TRBJ1-1 and V is TRBV5-1; a weak D match, TRBD1 (5 bases). Trimming took 6 bases from V and 5 from J, leaving 14 bases between them. The CDR3 is 13 amino acids. CDR1 is SGHRS, CDR2 YFSETQ, per germline.